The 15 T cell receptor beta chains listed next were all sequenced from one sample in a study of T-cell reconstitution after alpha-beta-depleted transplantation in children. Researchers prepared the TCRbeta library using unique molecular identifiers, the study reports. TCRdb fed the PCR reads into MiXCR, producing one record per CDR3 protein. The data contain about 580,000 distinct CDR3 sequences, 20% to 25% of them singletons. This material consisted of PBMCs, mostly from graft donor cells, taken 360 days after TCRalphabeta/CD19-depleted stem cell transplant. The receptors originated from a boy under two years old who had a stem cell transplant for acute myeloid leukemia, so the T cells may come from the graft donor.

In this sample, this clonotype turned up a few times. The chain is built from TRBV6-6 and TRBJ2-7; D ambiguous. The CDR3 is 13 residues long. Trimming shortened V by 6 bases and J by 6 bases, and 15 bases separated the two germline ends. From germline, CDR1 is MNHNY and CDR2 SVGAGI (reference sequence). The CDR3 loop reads CASRPPDGREQYF. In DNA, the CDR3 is TGTGCCAGCAGGCCCCCAGATGGGCGCGAGCAGTACTTC.

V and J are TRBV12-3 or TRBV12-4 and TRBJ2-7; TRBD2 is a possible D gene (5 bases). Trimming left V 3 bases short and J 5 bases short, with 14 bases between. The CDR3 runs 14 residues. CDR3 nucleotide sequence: TGTGCCAGCAGTTTGAGGGAAAATAACGACGAGCAGTACTTC. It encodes CASSLRENNDEQYF.

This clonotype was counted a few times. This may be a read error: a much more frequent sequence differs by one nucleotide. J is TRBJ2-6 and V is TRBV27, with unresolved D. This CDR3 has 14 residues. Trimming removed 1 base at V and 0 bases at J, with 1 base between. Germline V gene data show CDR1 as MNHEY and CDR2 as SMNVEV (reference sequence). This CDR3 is CASSLYSGANVLTF. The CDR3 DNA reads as TGTGCCAGCAGTTTATACTCTGGGGCCAACGTCCTGACTTTC.

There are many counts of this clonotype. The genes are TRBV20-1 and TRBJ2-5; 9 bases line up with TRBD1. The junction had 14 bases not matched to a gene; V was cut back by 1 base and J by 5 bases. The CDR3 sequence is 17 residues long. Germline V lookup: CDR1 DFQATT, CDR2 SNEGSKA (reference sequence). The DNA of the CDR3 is TGCAGTGCTAGAGGCGGGACAGGGCTAACTATATCGGAGACCCAGTACTTC. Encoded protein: CSARGGTGLTISETQYF.

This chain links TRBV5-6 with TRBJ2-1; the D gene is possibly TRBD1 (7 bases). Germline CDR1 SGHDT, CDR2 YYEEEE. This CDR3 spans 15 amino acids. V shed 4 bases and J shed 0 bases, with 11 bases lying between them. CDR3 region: CASSGGDSSYNEQFF. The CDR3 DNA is TGTGCCAGCAGCGGCGGGGACAGCTCCTACAATGAGCAGTTCTTC.

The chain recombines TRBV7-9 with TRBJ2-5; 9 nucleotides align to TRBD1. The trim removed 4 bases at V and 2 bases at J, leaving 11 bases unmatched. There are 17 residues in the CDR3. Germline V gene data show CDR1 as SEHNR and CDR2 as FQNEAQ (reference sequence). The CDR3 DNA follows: TGTGCCAGCAGCTATTTCTCGGTCGGGACAGGGCAAGAGACCCAGTACTTC. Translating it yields CASSYFSVGTGQETQYF.

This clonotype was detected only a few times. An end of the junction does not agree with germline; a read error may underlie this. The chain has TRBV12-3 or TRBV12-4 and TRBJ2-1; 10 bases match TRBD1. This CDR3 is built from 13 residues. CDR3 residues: CASSSGTGVALIF. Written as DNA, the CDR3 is TGTGCCAGCAGTTCCGGGACAGGGGTCGCCCTGATCTTC.

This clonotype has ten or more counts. The CDR3 coding sequence is TGCGCCAGCAGCCAAGATTCGGCTTCTTATCAGCCCCAGCATTTT. Protein: CASSQDSASYQPQHF. V is TRBV4-1 and J is TRBJ1-5, with unresolved D. The germline CDR1 and CDR2 sequences are MGHRA and YSYEKL. V was pared by 0 bases and J by 5 bases, with 11 bases between. This CDR3 has 15 amino acids.

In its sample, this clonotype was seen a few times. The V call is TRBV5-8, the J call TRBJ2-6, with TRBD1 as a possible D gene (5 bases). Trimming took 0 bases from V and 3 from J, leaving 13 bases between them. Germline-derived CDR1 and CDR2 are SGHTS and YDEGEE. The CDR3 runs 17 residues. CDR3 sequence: CASSLVGPESGANVLTF. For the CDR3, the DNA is TGTGCCAGCAGCTTGGTGGGGCCAGAAAGTGGGGCCAACGTCCTGACTTTC.

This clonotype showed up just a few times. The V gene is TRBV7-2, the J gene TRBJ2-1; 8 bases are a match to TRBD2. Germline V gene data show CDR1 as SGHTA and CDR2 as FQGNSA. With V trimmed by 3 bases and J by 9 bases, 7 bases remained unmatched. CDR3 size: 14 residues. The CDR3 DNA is TGTGCCAGCAGCTTCCTAGCGGGCCCGGGTGAGCAGTTCTTC. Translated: CASSFLAGPGEQFF.

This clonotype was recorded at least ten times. The CDR3 DNA reads TGCGCCAGCAGCCATAAAGCCTCTCAGCGGGGGGTCACAGATACGCAGTATTTT. It codes for CASSHKASQRGVTDTQYF. V gene TRBV4-3 combines with J gene TRBJ2-3; 9 bases align to TRBD2. Germline trimming cut 3 bases from V and 2 bases from J; bases unmatched to any gene: 12. The CDR3 runs 18 residues. The germline CDR1 and CDR2 sequences are LGHNA and YSLEER.

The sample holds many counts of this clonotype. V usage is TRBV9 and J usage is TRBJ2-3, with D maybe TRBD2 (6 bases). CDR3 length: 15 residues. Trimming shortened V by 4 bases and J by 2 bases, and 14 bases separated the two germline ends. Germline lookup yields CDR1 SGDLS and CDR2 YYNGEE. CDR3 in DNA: TGTGCCAGCAGCTTTACTGGACTACCCACAGATACGCAGTATTTT. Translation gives CASSFTGLPTDTQYF.

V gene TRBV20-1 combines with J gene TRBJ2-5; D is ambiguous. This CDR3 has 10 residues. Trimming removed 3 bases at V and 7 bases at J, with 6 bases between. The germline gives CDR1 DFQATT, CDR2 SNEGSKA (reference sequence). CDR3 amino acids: CSASKVTQYF. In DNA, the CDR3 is TGCAGTGCTAGTAAAGTGACCCAGTACTTC.

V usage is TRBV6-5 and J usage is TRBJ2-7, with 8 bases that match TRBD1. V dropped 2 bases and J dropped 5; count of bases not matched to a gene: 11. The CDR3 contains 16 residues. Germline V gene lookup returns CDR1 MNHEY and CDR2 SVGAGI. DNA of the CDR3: TGTGCCAGCAGTTACGCAACTGACAGGGGACGGCACGAGCAGTACTTC. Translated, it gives CASSYATDRGRHEQYF.

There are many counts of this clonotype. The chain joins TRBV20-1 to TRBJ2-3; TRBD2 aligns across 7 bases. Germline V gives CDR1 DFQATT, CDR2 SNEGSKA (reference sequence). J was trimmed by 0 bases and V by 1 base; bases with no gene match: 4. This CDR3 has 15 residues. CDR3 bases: TGCAGTGCTAGAGTCCCTAGCGGTAGCACAGATACGCAGTATTTT. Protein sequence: CSARVPSGSTDTQYF.